The T cell receptor beta chain described here comes from a study of CD8 T cells in ankylosing spondylitis. Whole-study results and caveats: Ankylosing spondylitis blood appeared to be characterized by a TCR beta motif of several highly homologous variants. The authors found the disease-linked clones to be CD8+ and relatively rare in peripheral blood.

This clonotype was detected only once. Its specificity is not known. Each TCR beta library was made by quantitative 5'-RACE that incorporated molecular barcodes. MiXCR, applied by TCRdb to the 5' RACE reads, yields one record per CDR3 protein. The repertoire holds around 250,000 distinct CDR3 sequences, with roughly a third as singletons. The TCR sequence derives from a male donor with ankylosing spondylitis or in good health (not recorded which). Sequencing was performed on blood, either unsorted or a sorted T cell fraction (not recorded which).

As DNA, the CDR3 is TGTGCCAGCACCGTAACAGGGGGTACTGAAGCTTTCTTT. This gives the protein CASTVTGGTEAFF. The chain carries TRBV25-1 and TRBJ1-1, with 8 positions matching TRBD1. Losses at the gene ends were 7 bases for V and 5 bases for J; bases not matched to a gene: 6. In germline, CDR1 is MGHDK, CDR2 SYGVNS. The CDR3 loop spans 13 amino acids. Using reference TRBV25-1 and TRBJ1-1 for the parts outside the CDR3, the full variable domain is EADIYQTPRYLVIGTGKKITLECSQTMGHDKMYWYQQDPGMELHLIHYSYGVNSTEKGDLSSESTVSRIRTEHFPLTLESARPSHTSQYLCASTVTGGTEAFFGQGTRLTVV.